This T cell receptor (beta chain) was identified in a study of blood T cell repertoires in COVID-19 (dated by TCRdb to about 2020). About the full investigation: Collaborator samples came from the United States, Italy and Spain and covered acute and convalescent phases of COVID-19. The repertoires were released in a freely available public database meant as a resource for research on the immune response to SARS-CoV-2. The sample metadata nearly always contained a de-identified subject ID, COVID-19 status, age in years and sex. HLA class I and class II types, where available, came from metadata supplied by the sample provider rather than from assay-based typing. Samples came from the ongoing ImmuneRACE study (first 160 participants) plus 1,254 subjects from 6 global collaborators. The material from the prospective study consisted of cDNA or gDNA derived from T cells, B-cell-depleted T cells, or PBMCs. The dataset comprised deeply sampled blood TCRbeta repertoires from subjects exposed to, actively infected with, or recovered from COVID-19.

Note on this clone: The antigen it binds to is not known. Base qualities are not provided; no much larger clone lies one nucleotide away.

TCRbeta CDR3 regions were amplified from genomic DNA using the immunoSEQ Assay, a bias-controlled multiplex PCR. The authors' pipeline ran thus. Within the assay, amplification of reference gene primers was used to estimate how many nucleated cells each sample contained. Sequence reads were collapsed and filtered to measure the absolute abundance of every unique TCRbeta CDR3 rearrangement. For each sample, productive Simpson clonality was calculated as the square root of Simpson's diversity index over productive rearrangements. TCRdb carries this immuneACCESS record with in-frame sequences only. Its versions omit some clonotypes, under half of them owing to an unresolved V gene in the studies checked, with the rest unexplained. V and J calls and clone size are those listed in that table; D and trimming were worked out from the DNA. This sample is represented by roughly 100,000 clones; around 87% of them were singletons. The ten largest clones capture 2.5% to 3.5% of the sample.

What the study reported, not specific to this receptor: The amount of clinical and demographic metadata varied by source and participant and was provided uncurated.

Each collaborating institution followed its own protocols to collect whole blood in K2EDTA tubes. For TCRbeta analysis, collaborator samples were shipped as frozen whole blood, as isolated PBMCs, or as DNA extracted from either sample type. The CDR3 has 12 amino acids, counting the end cysteine and phenylalanine. CDR3 DNA only is kept here, 36 bases in frame from base 1. The germline V gene specifies ENHRY as CDR1 and SYGVKD as CDR2. Trimming removed 6 bases from V and 1 base from J, leaving 4 bases between the germline ends. This sequence originates from a man aged 45-65 years with active or convalescent COVID-19. The chain was built from TRBV10-3 and TRBJ1-3; the D gene remains uncertain. The sequenced sample consisted of peripheral blood. The DNA sequence is given as TGTGCCATCAGATCGTCTGGAAACACCATATATTTT. Its protein product is CAIRSSGNTIYF.